A single sample gave rise to the 10 T cell receptor beta chains below, sequenced in a study of CD8 T cells in Susac syndrome. RNA amounts of roughly 0.45 to 1 ug underwent reverse transcription with random hexamers. TCRdb reanalysed the immunoSEQ multiplex PCR reads using MiXCR and keeps one entry per CDR3 protein. The table has more than 90,000 distinct CDR3 sequences, more than 85% seen once. The sequenced sample consisted of CD4+ T cells from PBMCs. These receptors were taken from a human donor with multiple sclerosis.

The chain uses TRBV30 and TRBJ2-2; 7 nucleotides align to TRBD1. CDR1 and CDR2 from the germline V gene are GTSNPN and SVGIG (reference sequence). The CDR3 is 14 residues long. J was trimmed by 4 bases and V by 3 bases; bases with no gene match: 5. The CDR3 region is CAWRGDSFTGELFF. The CDR3 DNA reads TGTGCCTGGAGGGGGGACAGCTTCACCGGGGAGCTGTTTTTT. Full variable domain (rest looked up from reference TRBV30 and TRBJ2-2): SQTIHQWPATLVQPVGSPLSLECTVEGTSNPNLYWYRQAAGRGLQLLFYSVGIGQISSEVPQNLSASRPQDRQFILSSKKLLLSDSGFYLCAWRGDSFTGELFFGEGSRLTVL.

The J gene is TRBJ1-5, the V gene TRBV4-3; no firm D call. This CDR3 is 15 amino acids long. Germline CDR1 LGHNA, CDR2 YSLEER. V dropped 4 bases and J dropped 0 bases, with 10 bases sitting between them. The CDR3, as DNA: TGCGCCAGCAGCCTAGACACCTATAGCAATCAGCCCCAGCATTTT. This sequence encodes CASSLDTYSNQPQHF.

The V call is TRBV5-1, the J call TRBJ1-1; possible D gene TRBD1, 5 bases. The germline CDR1 and CDR2 sequences are SGHRS and YFSETQ. The CDR3 totals 12 residues. V gave up 3 bases and J gave up 7 bases, with 10 bases separating them. CDR3: CASSWGEFEAFF. In nucleotides, the CDR3 is TGCGCCAGCAGCTGGGGGGAGTTTGAAGCTTTCTTT.

This rearrangement joins TRBV7-2 to TRBJ2-7; possible D gene TRBD2, 5 bases. There are 14 residues in the CDR3. In germline, CDR1 is SGHTA, CDR2 FQGNSA. Trimming removed 1 base from V and 3 bases from J, with 10 bases in between. For the CDR3, the DNA is TGTGCCAGCAGCTTAGGGGGAGCTGGCTACGAGCAGTACTTC. Translation: CASSLGGAGYEQYF. Full variable domain (outside the CDR3, taken from reference TRBV7-2 and TRBJ2-7): GAGVSQSPSNKVTEKGKDVELRCDPISGHTALYWYRQSLGQGLEFLIYFQGNSAPDKSGLPSDRFSAERTGGSVSTLTIQRTQQEDSAVYLCASSLGGAGYEQYFGPGTRLTVT.

The genes are TRBV19 and TRBJ2-5; 12 positions match TRBD2. Looked up from germline, CDR1 is LNHDA and CDR2 is SQIVND (reference sequence). The ends lost 3 bases at V and 2 bases at J; junction bases unmatched: 4. This CDR3 has 16 amino acids. The CDR3 DNA follows: TGTGCCAGTAGTATGGTGGGGACTAGCGGGCAAGAGACCCAGTACTTC. The encoded protein is CASSMVGTSGQETQYF.

The V call is TRBV20-1, the J call TRBJ1-6, with TRBD1 as a possible D gene (5 bases). Germline loops: CDR1 DFQATT, CDR2 SNEGSKA (reference sequence). Between the trimmed V and J ends, which lost 3 bases and 7 bases, there was a span of 10 bases. This CDR3 has 13 residues. CDR3 sequence (DNA): TGCAGTGCTAGCCCTCAGGGAAATTCACCCCTCCACTTT. It yields the protein CSASPQGNSPLHF.

The rearrangement uses TRBV28 and TRBJ1-2; D gene unclear. Germline CDR1 and CDR2: MDHEN and SYDVKM. The V end lost 10 bases, the J end lost 4 bases, and 22 bases lay between the germline ends. The CDR3 is 15 residues long. The CDR3 reads CAIRKSNPKGYGYTF. The CDR3 DNA reads TGTGCCATCCGAAAATCGAACCCCAAAGGCTATGGCTACACCTTC.

The chain has TRBV5-6 and TRBJ2-1; 13 bases match TRBD2. The V and J ends lost 0 bases and 3 bases, in that order; junction bases with no gene match: 3. The germline V gene has CDR1 SGHDT and CDR2 YYEEEE. The CDR3 length is 17 residues. The CDR3, as DNA: TGTGCCAGCAGCTTGGAACTAGCGGGGGGGAACTACAATGAGCAGTTCTTC. This gives the protein CASSLELAGGNYNEQFF.

The chain combines TRBV20-1 with TRBJ2-7; D may be TRBD1 or TRBD2 (5 bases each). The germline CDR1 and CDR2 sequences are DFQATT and SNEGSKA (reference sequence). The CDR3 consists of 13 residues. Trimming stripped 6 bases from V and 4 bases from J, with 16 bases between. CDR3 loop: CSAWDPARYEQYF. Written as DNA, the CDR3 is TGCAGTGCGTGGGACCCGGCCCGTTACGAGCAGTACTTC.

This rearrangement joins TRBV29-1 to TRBJ2-1; D uncertain. The V end lost 6 bases, the J end lost 7 bases, and 10 bases lay between the germline ends. Germline V gene sequence: CDR1 SQVTM, CDR2 ANQGSEA. This CDR3 comprises 11 residues. This CDR3 reads CSVEWGNEQFF. CDR3 bases: TGCAGCGTAGAATGGGGTAATGAGCAGTTCTTC.